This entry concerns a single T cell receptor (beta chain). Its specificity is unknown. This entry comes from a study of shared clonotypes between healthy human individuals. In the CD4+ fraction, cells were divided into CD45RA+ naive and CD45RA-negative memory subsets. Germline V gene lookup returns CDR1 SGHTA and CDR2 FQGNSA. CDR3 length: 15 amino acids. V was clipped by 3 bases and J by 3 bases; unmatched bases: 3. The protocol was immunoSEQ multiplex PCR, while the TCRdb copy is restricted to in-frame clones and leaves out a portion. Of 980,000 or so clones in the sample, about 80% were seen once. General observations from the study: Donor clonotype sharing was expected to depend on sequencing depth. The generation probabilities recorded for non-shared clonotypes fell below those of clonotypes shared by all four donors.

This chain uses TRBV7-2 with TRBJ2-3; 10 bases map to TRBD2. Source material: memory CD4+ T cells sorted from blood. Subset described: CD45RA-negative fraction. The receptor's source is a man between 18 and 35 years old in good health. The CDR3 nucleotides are TGTGCCAGCAGCTTTAGCGGGAGGATGACAGATACGCAGTATTTT. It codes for CASSFSGRMTDTQYF.